This note documents a single TCR beta chain sequence. The data stem from a study of control samples from healthy donors and cancer patients. Sequencing was performed with immunoSEQ multiplex PCR; in TCRdb, only in-frame clones are kept and a portion is missing. The table lists 85,000 to 100,000 clones, over 90% of them singletons. The ends lost 0 bases at V and 5 bases at J; junction bases unmatched: 7. This CDR3 is built from 16 residues. Germline assignment: CDR1 SGHDN and CDR2 FVKESK. The J gene is TRBJ2-1, the V gene TRBV14; 7 bases agree with TRBD1. Sequencing was done on a sample of blood. The TCR was taken from a man between 18 and 29 years old in good health. CDR3 nucleotides: TGTGCCAGCAGCCAAGATTACAGGGGATCAGACAATGAGCAGTTCTTC. It encodes CASSQDYRGSDNEQFF.